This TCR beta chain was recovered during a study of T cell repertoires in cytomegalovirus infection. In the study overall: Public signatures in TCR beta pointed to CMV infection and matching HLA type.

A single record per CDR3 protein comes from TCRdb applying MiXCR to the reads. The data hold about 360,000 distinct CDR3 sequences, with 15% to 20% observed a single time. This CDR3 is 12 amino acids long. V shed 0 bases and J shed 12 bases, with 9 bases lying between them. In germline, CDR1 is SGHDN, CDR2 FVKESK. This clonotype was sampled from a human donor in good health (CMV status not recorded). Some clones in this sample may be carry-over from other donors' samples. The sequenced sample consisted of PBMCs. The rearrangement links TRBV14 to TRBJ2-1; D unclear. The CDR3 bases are TGTGCCAGCAGCCAAGATCGGGTTGTGCAGTTCTTC. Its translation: CASSQDRVVQFF.